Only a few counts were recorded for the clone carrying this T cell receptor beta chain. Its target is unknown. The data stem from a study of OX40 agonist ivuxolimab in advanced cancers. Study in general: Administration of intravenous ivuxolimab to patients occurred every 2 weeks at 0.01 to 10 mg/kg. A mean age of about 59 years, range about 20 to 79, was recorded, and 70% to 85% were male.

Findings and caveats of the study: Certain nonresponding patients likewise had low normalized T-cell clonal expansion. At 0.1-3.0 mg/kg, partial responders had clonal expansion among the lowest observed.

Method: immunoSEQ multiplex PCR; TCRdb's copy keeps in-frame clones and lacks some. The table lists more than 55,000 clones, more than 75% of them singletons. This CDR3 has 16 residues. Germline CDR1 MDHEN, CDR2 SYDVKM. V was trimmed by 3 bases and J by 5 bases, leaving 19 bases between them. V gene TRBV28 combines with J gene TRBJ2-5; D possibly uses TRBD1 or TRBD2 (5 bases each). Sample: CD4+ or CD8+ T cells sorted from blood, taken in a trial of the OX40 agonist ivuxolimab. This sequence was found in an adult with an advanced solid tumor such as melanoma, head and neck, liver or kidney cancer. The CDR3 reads CASSFDRGRIGETQYF. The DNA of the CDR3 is TGTGCCAGCAGTTTTGACCGGGGACGAATAGGGGAGACCCAGTACTTC.